Below are 6 T cell receptor beta chains sequenced from a single sample in a study of T cells in women clearing cervical HPV infection. Sequencing used immunoSEQ multiplex PCR; TCRdb keeps in-frame clones, though not all of them. This sample's clone table lists some 40,000 clones. Sample: blood buffy coat. These receptors were obtained from a woman aged 18-70 years with a cervical HPV16 infection that either progressed to CIN3+ or cleared (not recorded which).

Details on this clone: The read halts 3 residues ahead of the CDR3 end, with the missing end drawn from the germline J gene. The chain has TRBV5-6 and TRBJ2-3; 8 bases align to TRBD1. This CDR3 spans 15 amino acids. The V gene's germline CDR1 is SGHDT and CDR2 YYEEEE. The CDR3 protein is CASSPHWTGNQPQYF. CDR3 bases read: TGTGCCAGCAGCCCCCATTGGACAGGGAATCAGCCG. Based on the CDR3 plus reference TRBV5-6 and TRBJ2-3, the full variable domain is DAGVTQSPTHLIKTRGQQVTLRCSPKSGHDTVSWYQQALGQGPQFIFQYYEEEERQRGNFPDRFSGHQFPNYSSELNVNALLLGDSALYLCASSPHWTGNQPQYFGPGTRLTVL.

Of note for this clone: The read halts 3 residues ahead of the CDR3 end, with the missing end drawn from the germline J gene. The chain carries TRBV5-1 and TRBJ2-2; a possible D gene is TRBD1 (6 bases). The V gene's germline CDR1 is SGHRS and CDR2 YFSETQ. CDR3 size: 14 residues. CDR3 DNA (partial): TGCGCCAGCAGCTTACAGGGATCCGATGAAAAG. Its protein is CASSLQGSDEK. The whole CDR3 sequence reads CASSLQGSDEKLFF.

The covered CDR3 bases are TGCAGTGCTAGAGGAGGGAACACCGGGGAG. It codes for CSARGGNTGE. The CDR3 reads in full as CSARGGNTGELFF. This chain links TRBV20-1 with TRBJ2-2; D gene unclear. Read sequence stops 3 residues before the CDR3 end, and the germline J gene provides the missing end. The CDR3 is 13 residues long. Germline loops: CDR1 DFQATT, CDR2 SNEGSKA (reference sequence). Trimming left V 1 base short and J 1 base short, with 4 bases between.

Turning to this clone: With the read ending 3 residues before the CDR3 end, the germline J gene is used to fill in that end. V is TRBV19 and J is TRBJ2-3; 8 nucleotides agree with TRBD2. Losses at the gene ends were 4 bases for V and 0 bases for J; bases not matched to a gene: 6. Germline values: CDR1 LNHDA, CDR2 SQIVND (reference sequence). CDR3 length: 16 amino acids. The CDR3 here is CASSNRGGHSTDTQYF. Incomplete CDR3 DNA: TGTGCCAGTAGTAACCGGGGGGGCCACAGCACAGATACG.

Comment on this clone: The read gets to within 3 residues of the CDR3 end, and the germline J gene fills in the rest. The J gene is TRBJ1-2, the V gene TRBV5-1; 7 nucleotides align to TRBD1. The germline gives CDR1 SGHRS, CDR2 YFSETQ. The V and J ends lost 5 bases and 4 bases, in that order; junction bases with no gene match: 5. This CDR3 comprises 13 residues. Incomplete CDR3 DNA: TGCGCCAGCAGGGACCCAGGGGGCTATGGC. Protein sequence: CASRDPGGYG. The CDR3 in full is CASRDPGGYGYTF.

About this clone itself: The read finishes 3 residues shy of the CDR3 end, and the germline J gene is used to complete it. The chain employs TRBV7-6 and TRBJ2-2; TRBD2 agrees at 13 bases. This CDR3 has 16 residues. V trimming: 6 bases; J trimming: 4 bases; junction bases outside the gene matches: 5. Germline loops: CDR1 SGHVS, CDR2 FNYEAQ. CDR3 residues: CASRTGTSGITGELFF. The CDR3 bases that were read are TGTGCCAGCAGGACGGGGACTAGCGGGATCACCGGGGAG.